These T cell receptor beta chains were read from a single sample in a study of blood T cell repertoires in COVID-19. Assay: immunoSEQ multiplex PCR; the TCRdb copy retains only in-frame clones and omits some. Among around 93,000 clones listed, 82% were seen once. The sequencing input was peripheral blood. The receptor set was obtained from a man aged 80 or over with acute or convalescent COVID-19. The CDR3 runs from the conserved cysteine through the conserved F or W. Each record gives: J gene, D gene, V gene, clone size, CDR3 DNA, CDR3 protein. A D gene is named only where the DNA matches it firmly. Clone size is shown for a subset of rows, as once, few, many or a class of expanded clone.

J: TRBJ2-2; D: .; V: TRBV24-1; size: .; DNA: TGTGCCACCAGTGATTTACTACTGAACACCGGGGAGCTGTTTTTT; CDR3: CATSDLLLNTGELFF
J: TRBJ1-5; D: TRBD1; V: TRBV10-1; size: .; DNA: TGCGCCAGCGGACAGGGCAATCAGCCCCAGCATTTT; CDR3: CASGQGNQPQHF
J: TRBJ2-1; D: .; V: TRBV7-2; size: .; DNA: TGTGCCAGCAGCTTACGACTAAGGACTAATTCCTACAATGAGCAGTTCTTC; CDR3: CASSLRLRTNSYNEQFF
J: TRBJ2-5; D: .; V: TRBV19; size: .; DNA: TGTGCCAGTAGCGGGACACTGCTAGAGACCCAGTACTTC; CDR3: CASSGTLLETQYF
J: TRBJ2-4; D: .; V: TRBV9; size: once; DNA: TGTGCCAGCAGCGTAGCTACTAGCCAAAACATTCAGTACTTC; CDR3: CASSVATSQNIQYF
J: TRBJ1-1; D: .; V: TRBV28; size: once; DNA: TGTGCCAGCAGTTTATTAGCAGCTCGGCTCATGAACACTGAAGCTTTCTTT; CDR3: CASSLLAARLMNTEAFF
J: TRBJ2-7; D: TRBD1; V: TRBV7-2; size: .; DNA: TGTGCCAGCAGTTCGGCCCGGGACAGGGAATACGAGCAGTACTTC; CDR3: CASSSARDREYEQYF
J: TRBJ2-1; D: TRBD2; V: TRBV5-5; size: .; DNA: TGTGCCAGCAGCTTGGTAGTGGGAGGGAGCAATGAGCAGTTCTTC; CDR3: CASSLVVGGSNEQFF
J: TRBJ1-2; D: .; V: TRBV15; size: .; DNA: TGTGCCACCTCCTCCGGGTATCGACTGGACACCTTC; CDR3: CATSSGYRLDTF
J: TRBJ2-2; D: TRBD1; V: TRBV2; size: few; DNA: TGTGCCAGCAAGAGACAGGGGGGGAACACCGGGGAGCTGTTTTTT; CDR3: CASKRQGGNTGELFF
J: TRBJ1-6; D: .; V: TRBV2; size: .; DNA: TGTGCCAGCAGGATATTAACGACAGGCACTAATTCACCCCTCCACTTT; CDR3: CASRILTTGTNSPLHF
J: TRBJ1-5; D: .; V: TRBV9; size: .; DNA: TGTGCCAGCAGCTCTTCCCCAGGGCAGCCCCAGCATTTT; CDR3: CASSSSPGQPQHF
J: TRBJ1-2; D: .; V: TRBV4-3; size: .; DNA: TGCGCCAGCAGCCAAGGGGCCGGGCAGGGAATACGCGGCTACACCTTC; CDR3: CASSQGAGQGIRGYTF
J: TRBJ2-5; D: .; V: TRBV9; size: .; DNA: TGTGCCAGCAGCGTAGGAACAGAAGAGACCCAGTACTTC; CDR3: CASSVGTEETQYF
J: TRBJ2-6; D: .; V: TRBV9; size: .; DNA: TGTGCCAGCAGCGTAGGAGACAGCTCTGGGGCCAACGTCCTGACTTTC; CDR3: CASSVGDSSGANVLTF
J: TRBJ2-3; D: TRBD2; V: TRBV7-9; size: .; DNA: TGTGCCAGCAGCTTACCCCCGGGAGGGGGTCTAAACACAGATACGCAGTATTTT; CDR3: CASSLPPGGGLNTDTQYF
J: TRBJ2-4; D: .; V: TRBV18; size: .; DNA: TGTGCCAGCTCACCATTGAAGACAGAAAACATTCAGTACTTC; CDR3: CASSPLKTENIQYF
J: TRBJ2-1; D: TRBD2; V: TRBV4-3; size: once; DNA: TGCGCCAGCAGCAACCGCGGGGGGGGTAACAATGAGCAGTTCTTC; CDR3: CASSNRGGGNNEQFF
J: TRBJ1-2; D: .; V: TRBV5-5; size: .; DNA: TGTGCCAGCAGCTTTGACCAGGGTCCGGATGGCTACACCTTC; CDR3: CASSFDQGPDGYTF
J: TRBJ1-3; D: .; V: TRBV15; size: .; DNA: TGTGCCACCAGCATCGACGGAGATTCTGGAAACACCATATATTTT; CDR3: CATSIDGDSGNTIYF
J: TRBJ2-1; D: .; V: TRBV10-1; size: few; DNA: TGCGCCAGCAGTGAGGGGAGCGGCCGGTACAATGAGCAGTTCTTC; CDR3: CASSEGSGRYNEQFF
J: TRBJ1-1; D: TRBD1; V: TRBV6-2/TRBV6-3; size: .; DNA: TGTGCCAGCAGCCGAGGACAGGGGTGGGCTGAAGCTTTCTTT; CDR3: CASSRGQGWAEAFF
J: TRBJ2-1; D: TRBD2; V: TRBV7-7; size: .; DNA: TGTGCTAGCAGCTTGGCGGGAGGGATCAATGAGCAGTTCTTC; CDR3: CASSLAGGINEQFF
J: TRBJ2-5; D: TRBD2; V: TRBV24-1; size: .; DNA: TGTGCCACCAGTGATGTAGCGGGGGCTAAAGAGACCCAGTACTTC; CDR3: CATSDVAGAKETQYF
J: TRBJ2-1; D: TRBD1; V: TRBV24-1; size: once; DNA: TGTGCCACCAGTCGGCCAGGGACAGGGTCTTATGAGCAGTTCTTC; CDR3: CATSRPGTGSYEQFF
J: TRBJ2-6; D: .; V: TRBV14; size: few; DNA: TGTGCCAGCAGCCCTGCTGGGCAGTTTCTCTCTGGGGCCAACGTCCTGACTTTC; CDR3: CASSPAGQFLSGANVLTF
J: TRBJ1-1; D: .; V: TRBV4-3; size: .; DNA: TGCGCCAGCAGCCAAGATCTCCCGGGGATCGACACTGAAGCTTTCTTT; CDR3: CASSQDLPGIDTEAFF